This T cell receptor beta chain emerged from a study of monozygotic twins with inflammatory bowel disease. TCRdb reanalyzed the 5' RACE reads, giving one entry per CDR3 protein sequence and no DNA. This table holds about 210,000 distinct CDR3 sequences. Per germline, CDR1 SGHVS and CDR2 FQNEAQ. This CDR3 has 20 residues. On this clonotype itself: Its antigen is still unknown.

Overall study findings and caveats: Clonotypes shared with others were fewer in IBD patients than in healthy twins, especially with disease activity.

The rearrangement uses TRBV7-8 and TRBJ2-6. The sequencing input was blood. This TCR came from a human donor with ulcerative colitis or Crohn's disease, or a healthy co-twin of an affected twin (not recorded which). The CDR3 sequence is CASSFWYNAGPISGANVLTF.